The source of this TCR beta chain is a study of OX40 agonist ivuxolimab in advanced cancers. Regarding the study in general: Ivuxolimab was an agonistic, fully human IgG2 monoclonal antibody directed against OX40 (CD134), a costimulatory receptor. Partial responses were achieved by three dose-escalation patients, of whom one had hepatocellular carcinoma and two had cutaneous melanoma. The dose-escalation cohort was roughly 87% male with a mean age of 60 years, ranging from about 20 to 85. Peripheral TCRbeta sequencing was intended to test whether TCR sequence diversity was altered and clonal T-cell expansion was caused by ivuxolimab. Prior anti-PD-1, anti-PD-L1 or anti-CTLA-4 therapy was permitted, and checkpoint inhibitors had been received by less than 45% of dose-escalation patients. Intravenous ivuxolimab was administered to patients every 2 weeks at six dose levels: 0.01, 0.1, 0.3, 1.5, 3 and 10 mg/kg. The paper reports the monotherapy dose-escalation portion (N of about 56 patients) of the phase I ivuxolimab trial. Of the 50 to 55 dose-escalation patients, hepatocellular carcinoma was present in about 20, melanoma in roughly 15, renal cell carcinoma in 9 and head and neck cancer in 9. Points the paper makes about the study in general: After ivuxolimab, expanded clones were on average more numerous among CD8+ T cells than among CD4+ T cells. Low levels of normalized T-cell clonal expansion were also seen in some patients who did not respond. In the 0.1-3.0 mg/kg groups, partial responders were among the patients with the lowest normalized peripheral clonal expansion, particularly in CD8+ T cells. At doses of 0.1 to 3.0 mg/kg, clonal expansion of both CD4+ and CD8+ blood T cells was observed from baseline to week 6. The antigen specificity of the peripheral T cells that underwent clonal expansion was not determined.

This clone was found a few times. Its cognate antigen has yet to be identified. Per-base quality was not reported, and no clone a single base away is much larger than it. Genomic DNA was extracted from sorted cells for sequencing of the TCRbeta CDR3 region. The immunoSEQ Assay was used to sequence the TCRbeta CDR3 regions. Here the immuneACCESS table is served through TCRdb, limited to in-frame sequences with V and J called. Missing clones are a known gap in these copies; in checked studies unresolved V genes cover under half, and the rest lacks a known reason. The sample table lists about 83,000 clones, around 86% of them with a count of one. In total, the top ten clones hold 0.5% to 0.8% of the sample. The CDR3 sequence holds 15 residues, the cysteine and phenylalanine included. This entry keeps only the CDR3 DNA: 45 bases, framed from base 1. V is shortened by 6 bases, J by 7 bases, and the region joining them spans 17 bases. For CDR1 and CDR2, the germline V gene (reference sequence) lists SGHNT and YYREEE.

Patients with a history of autoimmune disease or receiving systemic immunosuppression were excluded from the trial. Peripheral blood for TCR sequencing was collected from all dose cohorts at baseline, on cycle 4 day 1, and on cycle 7 day 1. Samples were obtained from an open-label, multicenter, first-in-human phase I dose-escalation trial of ivuxolimab. Adults with locally advanced or metastatic melanoma, renal cell carcinoma, hepatocellular carcinoma or head and neck squamous cell carcinoma were enrolled in the trial. CD4+ and CD8+ T cells were sorted separately from peripheral blood before TCR sequencing.

Sequences were derived from CD4+ or CD8+ T cells sorted from blood, sampled in a trial of the OX40 agonist ivuxolimab. The TCR was taken from an adult with an advanced solid tumor such as melanoma, head and neck, liver or kidney cancer. Rearrangement joined TRBV5-4 to TRBJ1-6; possibly the D gene is TRBD1, per 5 matching bases. The nucleotide sequence is TGTGCCAGCACCTTAATGGGACTCCCGAATTCACCCCTCCACTTT. This encodes CASTLMGLPNSPLHF.